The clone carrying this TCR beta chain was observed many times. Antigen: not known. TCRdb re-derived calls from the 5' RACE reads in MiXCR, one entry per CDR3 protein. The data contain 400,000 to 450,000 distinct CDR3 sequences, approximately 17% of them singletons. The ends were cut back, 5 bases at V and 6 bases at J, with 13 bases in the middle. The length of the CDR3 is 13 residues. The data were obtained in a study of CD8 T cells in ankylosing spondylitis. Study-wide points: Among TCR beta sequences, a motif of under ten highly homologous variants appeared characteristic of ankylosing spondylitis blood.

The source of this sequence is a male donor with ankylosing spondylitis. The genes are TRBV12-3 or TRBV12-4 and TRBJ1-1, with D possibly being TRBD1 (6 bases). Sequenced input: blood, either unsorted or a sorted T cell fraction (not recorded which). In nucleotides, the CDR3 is TGTGCCAGCAGTCATCAGGGGAAACCTGAAGCTTTCTTT. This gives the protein CASSHQGKPEAFF.